The source of this T cell receptor (beta chain) is a study of T cell responses to AZD1222 COVID-19 vaccine. As regards this clone: Its antigen is undetermined.

Data came from immunoSEQ multiplex PCR; TCRdb stores just in-frame clones and leaves some out. The sample lists approximately 60,000 clones, over 80% occurring once. V lost 6 bases and J lost 2, with 13 bases in between. The germline gives CDR1 MNHEY, CDR2 SMNVEV (reference sequence). This CDR3 is built from 14 residues. General study points: There were repertoire samples only from the period after the peak T cell response. Reportedly, nearly half of unique spike TCRs recognized epitopes outside B.1.351/B.1.1.7 mutations. Among vaccine-associated CD4 TCRs, coverage spanned spike, with dominance at 160-218 and 743-854. Baseline seropositivity characterized only six AZD1222 recipients.

The rearrangement uses TRBV27 and TRBJ2-5; TRBD1 is a possible D gene (5 bases). This TCR was recovered from an adult in good health. Sequenced material: peripheral blood, taken on day 0 of AZD1222 vaccination. CDR3 bases: TGTGCCAGCAGCCCTCCCGGACAACAAGAGACCCAGTACTTC. Protein product: CASSPPGQQETQYF.